This TCR beta chain was recorded in a study of cytomegalovirus exposure and HLA in healthy donors. Note on this clone: The antigen is unknown.

Germline CDR1 is MNHEY and CDR2 is SMNVEV (reference sequence). The CDR3 extends over 16 amino acids. J lost 1 base, V lost 5 bases, and 6 bases had no gene match. In the PCR, 60 Vbeta and 13 Jbeta primers were used. Sequencing used immunoSEQ multiplex PCR; TCRdb keeps in-frame clones, though not all of them. Of approximately 92,000 clones in the sample, less than 70% were seen once. Study-wide points: Most CMV-associated TCR beta chains were later found to appear HLA-restricted.

The sample consisted of PBMCs. The rearrangement links TRBV27 to TRBJ2-3, with 10 bases identical to TRBD1. The origin of this receptor is a man over 45 in good health and CMV-seronegative. CDR3 coding DNA: TGTGCCAGCAGTCTTAGACAGGGGGCAGGCACAGATACGCAGTATTTT. Translated, it gives CASSLRQGAGTDTQYF.